Following are 2 T cell receptor beta chains from one sample sequenced in a study of identical twins. TCRdb re-analysed the 5' RACE reads in MiXCR, keeping a single row per CDR3 protein. The sample consists of 570,000 or so distinct CDR3 sequences, over 8.5% of them appearing once. This same sample was also part of a study on yellow fever vaccine responses in identical twins.

Sample: PBMCs. These receptors were obtained from a woman under 30 in good health.

This clonotype was found a few times. V gene TRBV5-4 combines with J gene TRBJ2-2; D may correspond to TRBD1 or TRBD2 (5 bases each). Trimming took off 0 bases at V and 4 bases at J, with 10 bases between the two ends. Germline assignment: CDR1 SGHNT and CDR2 YYREEE (reference sequence). This CDR3 has 15 amino acids. CDR3 sequence reads: CASSLAPGTTGELFF. The CDR3 nucleotides are TGTGCCAGCAGCTTGGCCCCGGGGACCACCGGGGAGCTGTTTTTT.

V gene TRBV19 combines with J gene TRBJ2-2; 11 nucleotides line up with TRBD2. With V trimmed by 5 bases and J by 12 bases, 11 bases remained unmatched. CDR1 is LNHDA, CDR2 SQIVND, per germline (reference sequence). The CDR3 spans 15 residues. CDR3 loop: CASSPWGLAVGKLFF. The CDR3 DNA is TGTGCCAGTAGTCCCTGGGGACTAGCGGTGGGAAAGCTGTTTTTT.